This TCR beta chain was recovered during a study of T-cell reconstitution after alpha-beta-depleted transplantation in children. This clonotype was seen repeatedly, ten times or more. Its matching antigen is unknown. Study-level results: There were some patients whose high TCRbeta diversity at day 60 came from surviving recipient T cells and thymic progenitors. Alpha-beta T cells about two months after transplant reportedly derived from several hundred expanded graft clones. Newly made T cells mostly supplied T-cell counts and diversity one year after transplant.

Unique molecular identifiers were incorporated during preparation of the TCRbeta library. Each CDR3 protein is one row after TCRdb ran MiXCR on the PCR reads. The sample contains approximately 300,000 distinct CDR3 sequences, around 7.3% of which appear only once. The CDR3 contains 13 residues. Trimming took off 3 bases at V and 0 bases at J, with 6 bases between the two ends. Germline V gene lookup returns CDR1 DFQATT and CDR2 SNEGSKA (reference sequence). Sequencing used peripheral blood, obtained 360 days after TCRalphabeta/CD19-depleted stem cell transplant. This chain joins TRBV20-1 and TRBJ1-5; D is unclear. The source of this sequence is a female patient aged 2-9 years who had a stem cell transplant for Fanconi anemia, so the T cells may come from the graft donor. Here the CDR3 DNA reads TGCAGTGCTAGCCAGGATAGCAATCAGCCCCAGCATTTT. Residues: CSASQDSNQPQHF.